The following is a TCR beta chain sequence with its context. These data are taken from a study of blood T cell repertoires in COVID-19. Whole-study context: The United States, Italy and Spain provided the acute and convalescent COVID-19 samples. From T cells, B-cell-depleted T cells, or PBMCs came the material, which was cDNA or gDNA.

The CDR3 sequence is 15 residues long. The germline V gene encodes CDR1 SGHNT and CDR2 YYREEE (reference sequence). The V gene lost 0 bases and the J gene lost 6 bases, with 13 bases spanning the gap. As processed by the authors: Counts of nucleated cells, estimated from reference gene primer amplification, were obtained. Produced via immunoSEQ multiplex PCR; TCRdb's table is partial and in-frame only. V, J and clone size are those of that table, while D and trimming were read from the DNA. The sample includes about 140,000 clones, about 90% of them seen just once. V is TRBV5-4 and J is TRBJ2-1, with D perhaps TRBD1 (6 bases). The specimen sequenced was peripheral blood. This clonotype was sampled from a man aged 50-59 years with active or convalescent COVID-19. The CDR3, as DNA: TGTGCCAGCAGCTTGGCACAGGGTGGCGGCAATGAGCAGTTCTTC. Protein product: CASSLAQGGGNEQFF. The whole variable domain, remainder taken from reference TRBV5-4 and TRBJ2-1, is ETGVTQSPTHLIKTRGQQVTLRCSSQSGHNTVSWYQQALGQGPQFIFQYYREEENGRGNFPPRFSGLQFPNYSSELNVNALELDDSALYLCASSLAQGGGNEQFFGPGTRLTVL.